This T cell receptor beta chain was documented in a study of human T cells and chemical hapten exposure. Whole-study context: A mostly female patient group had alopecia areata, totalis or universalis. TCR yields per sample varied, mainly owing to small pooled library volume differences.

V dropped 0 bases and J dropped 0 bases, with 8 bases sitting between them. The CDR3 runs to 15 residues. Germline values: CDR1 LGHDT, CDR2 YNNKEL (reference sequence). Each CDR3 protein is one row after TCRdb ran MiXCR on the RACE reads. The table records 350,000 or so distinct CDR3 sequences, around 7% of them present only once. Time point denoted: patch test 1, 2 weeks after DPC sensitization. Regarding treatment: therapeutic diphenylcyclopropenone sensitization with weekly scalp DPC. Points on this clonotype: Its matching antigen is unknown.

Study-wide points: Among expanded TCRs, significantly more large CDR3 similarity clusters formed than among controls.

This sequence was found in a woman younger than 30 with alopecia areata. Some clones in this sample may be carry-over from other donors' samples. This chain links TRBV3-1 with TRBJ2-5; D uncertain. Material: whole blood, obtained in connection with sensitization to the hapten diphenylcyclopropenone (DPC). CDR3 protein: CASSQDEAYQETQYF. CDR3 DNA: TGTGCCAGCAGCCAAGATGAGGCATACCAAGAGACCCAGTACTTC.